These 21 T cell receptor beta chains originate from one sample sequenced in a study of shared clonotypes between healthy human individuals. Data came from immunoSEQ multiplex PCR; TCRdb stores just in-frame clones and leaves some out. This table has 520,000 or so clones, 79% appearing once. Sequences were obtained from PBMCs. The receptor set was obtained from a woman aged 40 to 50 in good health. Some clones in this sample may be carry-over from other donors' samples.

This chain joins TRBV5-1 and TRBJ1-1; the match to TRBD1 covers 8 bases. Germline V gene lookup returns CDR1 SGHRS and CDR2 YFSETQ. There are 14 residues in the CDR3. The J segment lost 5 bases and the V segment lost 4 bases, leaving 7 bases of the junction unmatched. The CDR3 DNA follows: TGCGCCAGCAGCCGTGACAGGGGTGGGACTGAAGCTTTCTTT. Residues: CASSRDRGGTEAFF.

In its sample, this clone was seen a few times. The chain recombines TRBV5-6 with TRBJ2-7, with 11 nucleotides matching TRBD2. Germline V gene data show CDR1 as SGHDT and CDR2 as YYEEEE. The CDR3 has 14 residues. Losses at the gene ends were 0 bases for V and 6 bases for J; bases not matched to a gene: 2. CDR3 nucleotides: TGTGCCAGCAGCTTGGTTCTAGCGGGAGGCGAGCAGTACTTC. It codes for CASSLVLAGGEQYF.

V gene TRBV7-3 combines with J gene TRBJ2-1; maybe TRBD2 (5 bases). The germline V gene has CDR1 SGHTA and CDR2 FQGTGA. The CDR3 is 14 residues long. The V gene lost 4 bases and the J gene lost 5 bases, with 12 bases spanning the gap. The CDR3 protein is CASSSDWGDNEQFF. Here the CDR3 DNA reads TGTGCCAGCAGCTCCGACTGGGGAGACAATGAGCAGTTCTTC.

This clone was recorded only once. The chain employs TRBV5-1 and TRBJ1-1; 9 nucleotides agree with TRBD1. J lost 1 base, V lost 6 bases, and 7 bases had no gene match. The germline V gene encodes CDR1 SGHRS and CDR2 YFSETQ. The CDR3 consists of 15 residues. CDR3 bases: TGCGCCAGCAAAAAGCGGGGACAGGGGAACACTGAAGCTTTCTTT. Residues: CASKKRGQGNTEAFF. The full variable domain, rest sourced from reference TRBV5-1 and TRBJ1-1, is KAGVTQTPRYLIKTRGQQVTLSCSPISGHRSVSWYQQTPGQGLQFLFEYFSETQRNKGNFPGRFSGRQFSNSRSEMNVSTLELGDSALYLCASKKRGQGNTEAFFGQGTRLTVV.

The CDR3 sequence: CASSLYASGISYEQYF. CDR3 bases: TGTGCCAGCAGTTTATACGCTAGCGGGATTTCCTACGAGCAGTACTTC. The chain carries TRBV28 and TRBJ2-7; 9 bases are shared with TRBD2. The CDR3 is made up of 16 amino acids. Trimming at V came to 1 base and at J to 1 base, leaving 5 bases not matched to a gene. Germline CDR1 reads MDHEN; CDR2 reads SYDVKM.

This clone has a handful of counts. The gene calls are TRBV29-1 and TRBJ1-1; maybe TRBD1 (5 bases). From germline, CDR1 is SQVTM and CDR2 ANQGSEA. V lost 6 bases, J lost 4 bases, and 15 bases lay in between. The CDR3 extends over 13 amino acids. The CDR3 coding sequence is TGCAGCGTGGTTGGGGGAAAGACCACTGAAGCTTTCTTT. As protein: CSVVGGKTTEAFF.

V is TRBV19 and J is TRBJ2-7; D is uncertain. This CDR3 contains 13 residues. Per the germline V gene, CDR1 is LNHDA and CDR2 is SQIVND (reference sequence). V was clipped by 4 bases and J by 0 bases, with 7 bases between them. In DNA form, the CDR3 reads TGTGCCAGTAGTACCGCTGGCTCCTACGAGCAGTACTTC. Translated: CASSTAGSYEQYF.

The V call is TRBV30, the J call TRBJ2-7; 10 nucleotides line up with TRBD1. This CDR3 has 14 residues. The trim removed 2 bases at V and 7 bases at J, leaving 8 bases unmatched. Germline-derived CDR1 and CDR2 are GTSNPN and SVGIG (reference sequence). The CDR3 loop reads CAWSTGTGVREQYF. The CDR3 DNA sequence: TGTGCCTGGAGTACCGGGACAGGGGTGCGGGAGCAGTACTTC.

J is TRBJ2-1 and V is TRBV9; tentatively, D is TRBD1 (5 bases). The CDR3 is 16 amino acids. Trimming shortened V by 0 bases and J by 4 bases, and 14 bases separated the two germline ends. The germline V gene has CDR1 SGDLS and CDR2 YYNGEE. The CDR3 coding sequence is TGTGCCAGCAGCGTAGCAGGGTCATTAACTTACAATGAGCAGTTCTTC. This codes for CASSVAGSLTYNEQFF.

This clone was picked up one time. The J gene is TRBJ2-4, the V gene TRBV5-6, with 16 bases identical to TRBD2. Per germline, CDR1 SGHDT and CDR2 YYEEEE. The junction had 6 bases not matched to a gene; V was cut back by 3 bases and J by 6 bases. The CDR3 loop spans 17 amino acids. The CDR3 DNA reads TGTGCCAGCAGCTCGGGACTAGCGGGAGGGCCGGGAAACATTCAGTACTTC. It yields the protein CASSSGLAGGPGNIQYF.

The V and J genes are TRBV6-4 and TRBJ2-7, with D perhaps given as TRBD1 or TRBD2 (5 bases each). The germline V gene has CDR1 MRHNA and CDR2 SNTAGT. V was clipped by 0 bases and J by 4 bases, with 10 bases between them. The CDR3 consists of 14 residues. In DNA form, the CDR3 reads TGTGCCAGCAGTGACTCTGGGGACGGGTACGAGCAGTACTTC. It specifies CASSDSGDGYEQYF.

J is TRBJ1-1 and V is TRBV7-8; 8 bases agree with TRBD1. CDR3 size: 15 residues. Germline CDR1 SGHVS, CDR2 FQNEAQ. The V segment lost 1 base and the J segment 2 bases; nucleotides outside the gene matches: 3. The CDR3 reads CASSLEAGGNTEAFF. CDR3 coding DNA: TGTGCCAGCAGCTTAGAAGCAGGGGGCAACACTGAAGCTTTCTTT.

The rearrangement links TRBV7-8 to TRBJ1-1; no clear D gene. CDR1 is SGHVS and CDR2 is FQNEAQ in the germline V gene. V lost 1 base and J lost 3, with 18 bases in between. The CDR3 consists of 17 residues. CDR3 nucleotide sequence: TGTGCCAGCAGCTTAGGGAGTATTTGGACGGCCTACACTGAAGCTTTCTTT. Amino acid sequence: CASSLGSIWTAYTEAFF.

This clone was detected once. The V gene is TRBV5-5, the J gene TRBJ2-5, with D maybe TRBD1 (6 bases). The CDR3 has 14 residues. Germline V gene data show CDR1 as SGHKS and CDR2 as YYEKEE (reference sequence). Trimming took off 3 bases at V and 7 bases at J, with 16 bases between the two ends. The CDR3 sequence is CASSSDRISWTQYF. CDR3 nucleotide sequence: TGTGCCAGCAGCTCCGACAGGATCTCCTGGACCCAGTACTTC.

This clone showed up many times. The same CDR3 arises from other DNA sequences in this sample as well. The V call is TRBV27, the J call TRBJ2-7; 10 positions agree with TRBD2. The J segment lost 5 bases and the V segment lost 5 bases, leaving 6 bases of the junction unmatched. This CDR3 comprises 14 residues. Germline CDR1 reads MNHEY; CDR2 reads SMNVEV (reference sequence). The CDR3 nucleotides are TGTGCCAGCAGTGAAGCGGGAGGGCCTCACGAGCAGTACTTC. It encodes CASSEAGGPHEQYF.

A remark on this clone: Additional DNA sequences in this sample encode the identical CDR3. This sequence joins TRBV7-9 and TRBJ2-1; D possibly matches TRBD1 or TRBD2 (5 bases each). The CDR3 is 14 residues long. Trimming took off 5 bases at V and 0 bases at J, with 8 bases between the two ends. From germline, CDR1 is SEHNR and CDR2 FQNEAQ (reference sequence). In DNA form, the CDR3 reads TGTGCCAGCAGCCTCGGGGCCTCCTACAATGAGCAGTTCTTC. The encoded protein is CASSLGASYNEQFF. Supplemented by reference TRBV7-9 and TRBJ2-1, the full variable domain reads DTGVSQNPRHKITKRGQNVTFRCDPISEHNRLYWYRQTLGQGPEFLTYFQNEAQLEKSRLLSDRFSAERPKGSFSTLEIQRTEQGDSAMYLCASSLGASYNEQFFGPGTRLTVL.

This clone was recorded only once. The chain joins TRBV28 to TRBJ2-4; 12 bases align to TRBD1. The germline V gene encodes CDR1 MDHEN and CDR2 SYDVKM. The CDR3 is made up of 17 amino acids. V trimming: 5 bases; J trimming: 7 bases; junction bases outside the gene matches: 12. The CDR3 sequence is CASSPGQGAPKLNIQYF. The CDR3 bases are TGTGCCAGCAGTCCGGGACAGGGGGCACCTAAATTGAACATTCAGTACTTC.

V gene TRBV9 combines with J gene TRBJ2-1; TRBD2 is a possible D gene (6 bases). Trimming removed 2 bases from V and 5 bases from J, with 14 bases in between. Germline V gene data show CDR1 as SGDLS and CDR2 as YYNGEE. The CDR3 consists of 15 residues. In nucleotides, the CDR3 is TGTGCCAGCAGCGTCAACTGGGGCGGGGACAATGAGCAGTTCTTC. Residues: CASSVNWGGDNEQFF.

The chain couples TRBV5-1 to TRBJ2-3; TRBD1 matches 8 bases. The CDR3 has 15 amino acids. The germline CDR1 and CDR2 sequences are SGHRS and YFSETQ. The ends lost 2 bases at V and 0 bases at J; junction bases unmatched: 2. CDR3 amino acids: CASSFDRGSTDTQYF. The CDR3 region has the DNA TGCGCCAGCAGCTTCGACAGGGGCAGCACAGATACGCAGTATTTT.

The chain uses TRBV2 and TRBJ2-1; D unclear. V lost 8 bases to trimming and J lost 8 bases, with 16 bases between them. The CDR3 loop spans 13 amino acids. Germline values: CDR1 SNHLY, CDR2 FYNNEI. CDR3 loop: CASLIDGHDEQFF. The CDR3 DNA reads TGTGCCAGCCTAATAGACGGCCACGATGAGCAGTTCTTC.

This sequence joins TRBV11-2 and TRBJ1-3; no clear D gene. The CDR3 is 15 amino acids. Germline V gives CDR1 SGHAT, CDR2 FQNNGV. V lost 1 base, J lost 4 bases, and 11 bases lay in between. Written as DNA, the CDR3 is TGTGCCAGCAGCTTAGCCGGGGATCTCGGAAACACCATATATTTT. Translation: CASSLAGDLGNTIYF.